This T cell receptor (beta chain) stems from a study of cytomegalovirus exposure and HLA in healthy donors. Study-level results: What a later analysis showed was that several of the most significant clusters appeared linked to common viral pathogens. Earlier analysis looked at TCR beta V segments, and most were productive about 90% or about 30% of the time. Published work reported that the classifier diagnosed cytomegalovirus status with high specificity and sensitivity.

This PCR relied on a set of 60 Vbeta primers and 13 Jbeta primers. TCRdb's table, derived via immunoSEQ multiplex PCR, lists solely in-frame clones and lacks some. Here the sample spans 100,000 to 150,000 clones, about 74% being singletons. Germline CDR1 and CDR2: MNHNS and SASEGT. V was clipped by 8 bases and J by 5 bases; unmatched bases: 3. The CDR3 extends over 13 amino acids. This clone appeared a single time. Its antigen is currently unknown. The rearrangement joins TRBV6-1 to TRBJ1-4; 9 nucleotides align to TRBD1. The sequenced sample was PBMCs. The clonotype originates from a male donor in good health and CMV-seronegative. The CDR3 region is CASGGTGNEKLFF. The CDR3 DNA is TGTGCCAGCGGTGGGACAGGGAATGAAAAACTGTTTTTT.